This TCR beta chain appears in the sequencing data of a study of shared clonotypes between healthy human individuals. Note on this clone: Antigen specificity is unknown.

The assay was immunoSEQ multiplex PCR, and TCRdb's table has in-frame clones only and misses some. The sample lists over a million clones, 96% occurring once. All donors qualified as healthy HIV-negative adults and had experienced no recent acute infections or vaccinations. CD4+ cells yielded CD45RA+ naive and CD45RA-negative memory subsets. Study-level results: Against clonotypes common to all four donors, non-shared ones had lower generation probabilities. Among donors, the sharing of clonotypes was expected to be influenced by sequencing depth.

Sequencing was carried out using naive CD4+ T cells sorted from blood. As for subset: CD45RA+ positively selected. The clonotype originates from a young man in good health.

CDR3 DNA sequence: TGTGCCAGCAGCTTAATGGGGGGCAGTCCGGGGACCCAGTACTTC. Translated: CASSLMGGSPGTQYF. The V gene is TRBV7-6, the J gene TRBJ2-5, with D perhaps assigned TRBD1 or TRBD2 (6 bases each). CDR3 size: 15 residues. Per the germline V gene, CDR1 is SGHVS and CDR2 is FNYEAQ. V lost 2 bases and J lost 7, with 17 bases in between.